The clone carrying this T cell receptor beta chain was found a few times. Germline-derived CDR1 and CDR2 are MNHEY and SMNVEV (reference sequence). Trimming removed 6 bases from V and 2 bases from J, with 17 bases in between. CDR3 length: 15 amino acids. These data are taken from a study of molecular identifiers for immune sequencing clone quantification. Overall study context: With replicates, the RNA of around 20,000 or 100,000 naive CD8 cells was split five ways and four were sequenced.

TCRdb fed the PCR reads into MiXCR, producing one record per CDR3 protein. The sample lists 600,000 to 650,000 distinct CDR3 sequences, 20% occurring once. Researchers sorted naive CD8 T cells as cells that were CD8+CD4-CCR7+CD45RA+. The source is a human donor in good health. Some libraries in this study had Jurkat cell RNA spiked in. Sequencing was done on a sample of naive CD8+ T cells from blood, with Jurkat cell RNA spiked in. The subset is: FACS-sorted CD8+CD4-CCR7+CD45RA+ naive T cells. J is TRBJ2-7 and V is TRBV27; possibly TRBD2 for D (6 bases). Here the CDR3 reads CASRPRGGRTYEQYF. CDR3 DNA sequence: TGTGCCAGCAGACCGCGGGGCGGGCGCACCTACGAGCAGTACTTC.